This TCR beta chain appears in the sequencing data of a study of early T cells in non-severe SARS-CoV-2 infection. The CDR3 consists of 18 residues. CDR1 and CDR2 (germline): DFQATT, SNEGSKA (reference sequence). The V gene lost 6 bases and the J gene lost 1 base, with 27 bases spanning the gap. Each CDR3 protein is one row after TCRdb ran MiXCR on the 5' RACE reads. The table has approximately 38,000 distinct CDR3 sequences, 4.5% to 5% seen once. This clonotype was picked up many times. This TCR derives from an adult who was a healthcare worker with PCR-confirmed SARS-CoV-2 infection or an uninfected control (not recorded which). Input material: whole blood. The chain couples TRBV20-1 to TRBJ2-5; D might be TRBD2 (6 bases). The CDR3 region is CSAGPGSKRKGTQETQYF. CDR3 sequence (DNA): TGCAGTGCCGGTCCCGGGAGTAAAAGGAAGGGAACCCAAGAGACCCAGTACTTC.